Shown below are 3 T cell receptor beta chains from a single sample sequenced in a study of T cell repertoires in ileal Crohn's disease. Profiled with immunoSEQ multiplex PCR; TCRdb holds only in-frame clones, not every one. The sample yields some 4,300 clones, 70% to 80% seen once. Specimen: ileal tissue. Receptors originate from an adult with Crohn's disease.

V gene TRBV29-1 combines with J gene TRBJ1-1; possible D gene TRBD1, 5 bases. V gave up 2 bases and J gave up 8 bases, with 9 bases separating them. Germline V gene sequence: CDR1 SQVTM, CDR2 ANQGSEA. The CDR3 loop spans 11 amino acids. CDR3 bases: TGCAGCGTTGAATCGGGGGGAGAAGCTTTCTTT. Residues: CSVESGGEAFF.

The J gene is TRBJ2-7, the V gene TRBV25-1; 7 bases map to TRBD1. With V trimmed by 1 base and J by 3 bases, 9 bases remained unmatched. The CDR3 is 16 amino acids. In germline, CDR1 is MGHDK, CDR2 SYGVNS. CDR3 residues: CASSELGTGENYEQYF. In DNA form, the CDR3 reads TGTGCCAGCAGTGAATTAGGAACAGGGGAGAACTACGAGCAGTACTTC.

The V gene is TRBV2, the J gene TRBJ1-6, with unresolved D. V lost 5 bases, J lost 9 bases, and 5 bases lay in between. This CDR3 is built from 11 residues. The germline CDR1 and CDR2 sequences are SNHLY and FYNNEI. The CDR3 coding sequence is TGTGCCAGCAGTCCCATTTCACCCCTCCACTTT. Its translation is CASSPISPLHF.